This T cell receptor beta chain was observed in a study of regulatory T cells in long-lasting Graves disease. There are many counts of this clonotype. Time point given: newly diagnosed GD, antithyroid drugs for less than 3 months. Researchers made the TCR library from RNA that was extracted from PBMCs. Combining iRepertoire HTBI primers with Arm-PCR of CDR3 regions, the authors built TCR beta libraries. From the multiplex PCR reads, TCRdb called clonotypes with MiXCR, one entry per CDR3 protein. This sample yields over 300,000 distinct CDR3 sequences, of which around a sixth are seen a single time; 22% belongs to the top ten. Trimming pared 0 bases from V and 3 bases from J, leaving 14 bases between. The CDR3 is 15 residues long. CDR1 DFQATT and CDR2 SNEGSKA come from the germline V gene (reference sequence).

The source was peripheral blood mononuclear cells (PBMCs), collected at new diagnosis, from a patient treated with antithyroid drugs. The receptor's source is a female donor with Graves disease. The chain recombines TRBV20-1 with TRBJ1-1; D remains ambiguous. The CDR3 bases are TGCAGTGCTAGAGATCCGGGCGCCTCCGACACTGAAGCTTTCTTT. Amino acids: CSARDPGASDTEAFF.